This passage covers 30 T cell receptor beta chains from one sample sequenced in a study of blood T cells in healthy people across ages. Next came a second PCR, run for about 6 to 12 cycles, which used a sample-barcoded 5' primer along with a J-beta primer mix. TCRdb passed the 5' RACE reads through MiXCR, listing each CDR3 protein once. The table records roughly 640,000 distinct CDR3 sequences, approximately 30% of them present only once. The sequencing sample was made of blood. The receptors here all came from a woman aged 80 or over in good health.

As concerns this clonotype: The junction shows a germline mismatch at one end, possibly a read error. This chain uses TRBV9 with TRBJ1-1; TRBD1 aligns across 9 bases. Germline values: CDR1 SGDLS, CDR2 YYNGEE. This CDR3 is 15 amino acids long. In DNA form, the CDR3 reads TGTGCCAGCAGCGAGGGGACAGGGTCTAACACTAAAGCTTTCTTT. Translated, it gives CASSEGTGSNTKAFF.

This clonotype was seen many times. The CDR3 reads CASSAGTVTDTQYF. The CDR3 nucleotides read TGTGCCAGCAGCGCCGGGACAGTCACAGATACGCAGTATTTT. This rearrangement joins TRBV7-2 to TRBJ2-3; 7 bases fit TRBD1. J lost 2 bases, V lost 5 bases, and 4 bases had no gene match. Germline lookup yields CDR1 SGHTA and CDR2 FQGNSA. This CDR3 contains 14 residues.

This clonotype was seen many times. The CDR3, as DNA: TGTGCCAGCGGAAGGACAGACGAGCAGTACTTC. It codes for CASGRTDEQYF. The V call is TRBV5-6, the J call TRBJ2-7; tentatively, D is TRBD1 (6 bases). Germline V lookup: CDR1 SGHDT, CDR2 YYEEEE. This CDR3 is built from 11 residues. The V end lost 7 bases, the J end lost 5 bases, and 10 bases lay between the germline ends.

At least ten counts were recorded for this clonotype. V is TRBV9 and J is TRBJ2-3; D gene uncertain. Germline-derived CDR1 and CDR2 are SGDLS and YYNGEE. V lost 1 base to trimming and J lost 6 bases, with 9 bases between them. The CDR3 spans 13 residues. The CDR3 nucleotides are TGTGCCAGCAGCGTACCGTCCTCGGATACGCAGTATTTT. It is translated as CASSVPSSDTQYF.

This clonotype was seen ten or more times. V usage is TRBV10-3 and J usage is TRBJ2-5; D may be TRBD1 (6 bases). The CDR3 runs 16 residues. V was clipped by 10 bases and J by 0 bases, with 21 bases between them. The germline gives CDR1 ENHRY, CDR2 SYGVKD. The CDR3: CATGTPDRLNQETQYF. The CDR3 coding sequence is TGTGCCACCGGGACCCCCGACAGGCTCAACCAAGAGACCCAGTACTTC.

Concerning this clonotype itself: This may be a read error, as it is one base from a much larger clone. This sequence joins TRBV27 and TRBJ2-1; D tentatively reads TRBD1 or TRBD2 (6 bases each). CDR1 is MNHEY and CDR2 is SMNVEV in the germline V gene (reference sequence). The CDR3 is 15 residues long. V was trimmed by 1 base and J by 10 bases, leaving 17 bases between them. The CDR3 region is CASSLLQGGWNEQFF. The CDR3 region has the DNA TGTGCCAGCAGTTTATTACAGGGAGGCTGGAACGAGCAGTTCTTC.

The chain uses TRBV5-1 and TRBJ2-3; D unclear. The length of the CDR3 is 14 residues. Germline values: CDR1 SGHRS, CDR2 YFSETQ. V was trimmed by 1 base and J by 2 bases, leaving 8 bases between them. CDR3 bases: TGCGCCAGCAGCTTGCGTGTTGCCACAGATACGCAGTATTTT. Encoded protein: CASSLRVATDTQYF.

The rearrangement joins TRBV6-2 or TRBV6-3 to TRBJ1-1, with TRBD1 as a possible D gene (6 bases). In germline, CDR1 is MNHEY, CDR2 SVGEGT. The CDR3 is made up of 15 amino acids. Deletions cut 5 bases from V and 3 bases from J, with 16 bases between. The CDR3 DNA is TGTGCCAGCAGTGCTCAGGGGAAGGGGTACACTGAAGCTTTCTTT. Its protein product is CASSAQGKGYTEAFF.

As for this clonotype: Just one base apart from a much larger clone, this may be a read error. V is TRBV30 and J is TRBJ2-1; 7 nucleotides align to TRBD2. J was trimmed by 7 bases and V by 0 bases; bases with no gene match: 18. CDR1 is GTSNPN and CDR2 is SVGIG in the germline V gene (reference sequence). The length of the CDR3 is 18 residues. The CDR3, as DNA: TGTGCCTGGAGTGTAGGGCGGGGGAGTCTACCGTCTTCGAATGAGCAGTTCTTC. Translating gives CAWSVGRGSLPSSNEQFF.

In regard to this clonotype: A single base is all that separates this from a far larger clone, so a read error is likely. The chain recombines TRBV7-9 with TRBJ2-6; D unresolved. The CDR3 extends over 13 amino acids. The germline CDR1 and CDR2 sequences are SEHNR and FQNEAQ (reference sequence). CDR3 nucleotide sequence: TGTGCCGGCAGCCCAGCTGGGGCCAACGTCCTGACTTTC. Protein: CAGSPAGANVLTF.

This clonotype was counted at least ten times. The CDR3 bases are TGCAGTGCTAGAGACCCGATACAAGAGACCCAGTACTTC. Its translation: CSARDPIQETQYF. The rearrangement links TRBV20-1 to TRBJ2-5; D remains unclear. The CDR3 spans 13 residues. The V gene's germline CDR1 is DFQATT and CDR2 SNEGSKA (reference sequence). V was clipped by 0 bases and J by 2 bases, with 7 bases between them.

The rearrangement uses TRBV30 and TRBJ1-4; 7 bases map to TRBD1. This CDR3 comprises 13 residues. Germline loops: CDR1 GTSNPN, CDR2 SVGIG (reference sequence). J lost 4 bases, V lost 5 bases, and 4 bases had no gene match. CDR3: CAWQTGSNEKLFF. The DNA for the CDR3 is TGTGCCTGGCAGACAGGGAGTAATGAAAAACTGTTTTTT.

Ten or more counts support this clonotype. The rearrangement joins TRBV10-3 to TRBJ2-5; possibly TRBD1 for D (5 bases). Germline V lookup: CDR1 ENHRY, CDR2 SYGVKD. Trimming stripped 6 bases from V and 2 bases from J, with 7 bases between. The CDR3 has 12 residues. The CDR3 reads CAISPGQETQYF. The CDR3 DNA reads TGTGCCATCAGCCCAGGGCAAGAGACCCAGTACTTC.

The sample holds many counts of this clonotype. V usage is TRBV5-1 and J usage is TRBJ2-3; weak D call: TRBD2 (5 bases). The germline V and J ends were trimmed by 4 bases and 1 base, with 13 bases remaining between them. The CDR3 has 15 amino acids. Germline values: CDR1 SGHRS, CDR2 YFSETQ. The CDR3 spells CASSLLESGTDTQYF. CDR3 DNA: TGCGCCAGCAGCCTACTAGAGTCGGGCACAGATACGCAGTATTTT.

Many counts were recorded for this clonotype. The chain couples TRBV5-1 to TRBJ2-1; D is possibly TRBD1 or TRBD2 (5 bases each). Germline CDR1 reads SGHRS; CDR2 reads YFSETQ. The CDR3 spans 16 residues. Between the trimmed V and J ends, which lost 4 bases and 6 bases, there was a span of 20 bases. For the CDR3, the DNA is TGCGCCAGCAGCATCCATTCCGGGTGGGGGAGCAATGAGCAGTTCTTC. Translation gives CASSIHSGWGSNEQFF.

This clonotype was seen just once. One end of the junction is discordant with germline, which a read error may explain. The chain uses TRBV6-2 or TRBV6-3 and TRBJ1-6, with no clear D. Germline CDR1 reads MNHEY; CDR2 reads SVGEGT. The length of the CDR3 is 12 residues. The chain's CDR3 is CASSYLNSPPHF. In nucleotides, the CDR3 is TGTGCCAGCAGTTATTTGAATTCACCCCCCCACTTT.

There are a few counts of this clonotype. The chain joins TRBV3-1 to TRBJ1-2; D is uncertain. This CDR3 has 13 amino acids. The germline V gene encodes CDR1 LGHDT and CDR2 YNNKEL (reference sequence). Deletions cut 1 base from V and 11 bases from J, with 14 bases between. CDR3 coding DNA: TGTGCCAGCAGCCAAGCGGGCATGGGGAGGTACACCTTC. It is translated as CASSQAGMGRYTF.

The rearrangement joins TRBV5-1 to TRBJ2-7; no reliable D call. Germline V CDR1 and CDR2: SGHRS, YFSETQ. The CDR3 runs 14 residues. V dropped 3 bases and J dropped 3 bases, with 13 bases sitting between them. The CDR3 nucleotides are TGCGCCAGCAGCTCGGGCCCCGGCAGCTACGAGCAGTACTTC. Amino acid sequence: CASSSGPGSYEQYF.

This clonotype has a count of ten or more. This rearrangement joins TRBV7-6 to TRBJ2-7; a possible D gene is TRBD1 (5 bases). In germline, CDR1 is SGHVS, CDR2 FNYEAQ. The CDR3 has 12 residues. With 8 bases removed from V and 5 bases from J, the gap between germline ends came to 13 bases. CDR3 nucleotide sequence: TGTGCCAGCGGGCAGGGCGGAAACGAGCAGTACTTC. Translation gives CASGQGGNEQYF.

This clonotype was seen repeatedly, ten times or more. In DNA form, the CDR3 reads TGCAGTGCTAGAGATCGGGGAGGGACTCAGCCCCAGCATTTT. Translation: CSARDRGGTQPQHF. The V gene is TRBV20-1, the J gene TRBJ1-5; maybe TRBD1 (5 bases). This CDR3 contains 14 residues. Germline CDR1 is DFQATT and CDR2 is SNEGSKA (reference sequence). The V gene lost 0 bases and the J gene lost 6 bases, with 12 bases spanning the gap.

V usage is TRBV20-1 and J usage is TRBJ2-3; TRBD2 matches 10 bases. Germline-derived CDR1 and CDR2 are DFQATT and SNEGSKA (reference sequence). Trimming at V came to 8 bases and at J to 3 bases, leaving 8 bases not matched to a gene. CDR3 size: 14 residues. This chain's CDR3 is CSLRAGGRTDTQYF. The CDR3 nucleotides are TGCAGTTTACGAGCGGGGGGGCGGACAGATACGCAGTATTTT.

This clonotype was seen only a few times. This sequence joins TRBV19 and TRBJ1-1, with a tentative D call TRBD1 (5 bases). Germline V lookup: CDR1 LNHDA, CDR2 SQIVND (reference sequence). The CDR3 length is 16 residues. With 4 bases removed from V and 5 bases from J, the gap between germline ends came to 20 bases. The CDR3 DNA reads TGTGCCAGTAGTAGAGTCGGACGGGGCGCGGCGACTGAAGCTTTCTTT. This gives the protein CASSRVGRGAATEAFF.

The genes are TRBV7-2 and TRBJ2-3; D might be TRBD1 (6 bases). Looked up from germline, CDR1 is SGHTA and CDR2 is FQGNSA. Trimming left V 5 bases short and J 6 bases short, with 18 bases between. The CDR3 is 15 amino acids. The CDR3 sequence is CASSLLPGVLDTQYF. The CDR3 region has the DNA TGTGCCAGCAGCCTACTCCCAGGGGTTCTGGATACGCAGTATTTT.

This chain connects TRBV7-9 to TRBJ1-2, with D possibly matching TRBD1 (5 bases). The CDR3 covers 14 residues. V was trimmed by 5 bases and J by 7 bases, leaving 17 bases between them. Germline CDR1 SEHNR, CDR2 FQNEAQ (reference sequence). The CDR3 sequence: CASSPSQGHCGYTF. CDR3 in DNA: TGTGCCAGCAGCCCCTCCCAGGGTCACTGTGGCTACACCTTC.

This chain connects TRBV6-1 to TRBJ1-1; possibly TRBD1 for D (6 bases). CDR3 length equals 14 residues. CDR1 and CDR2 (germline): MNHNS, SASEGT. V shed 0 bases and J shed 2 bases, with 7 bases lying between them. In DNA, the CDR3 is TGTGCCAGCAGTGAAGCGGGGGCCAACACTGAAGCTTTCTTT. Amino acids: CASSEAGANTEAFF.

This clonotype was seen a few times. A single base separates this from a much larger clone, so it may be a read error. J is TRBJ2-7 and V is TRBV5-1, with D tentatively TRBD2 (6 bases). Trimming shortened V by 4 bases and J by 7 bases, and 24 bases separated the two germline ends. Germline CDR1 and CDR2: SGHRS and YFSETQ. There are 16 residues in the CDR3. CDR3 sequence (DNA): TGCGCCAGCAGCCCCCGGCGGGGTGGGGGATACAATGAGCAGTACTTC. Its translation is CASSPRRGGGYNEQYF.

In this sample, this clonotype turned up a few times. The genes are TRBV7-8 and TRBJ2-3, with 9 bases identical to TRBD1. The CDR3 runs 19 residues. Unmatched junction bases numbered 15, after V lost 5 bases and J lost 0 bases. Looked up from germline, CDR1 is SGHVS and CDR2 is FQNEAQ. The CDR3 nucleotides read TGTGCCAGCAGCCGGGGACAGGGAGGCCCAATTACTAGCACAGATACGCAGTATTTT. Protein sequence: CASSRGQGGPITSTDTQYF.

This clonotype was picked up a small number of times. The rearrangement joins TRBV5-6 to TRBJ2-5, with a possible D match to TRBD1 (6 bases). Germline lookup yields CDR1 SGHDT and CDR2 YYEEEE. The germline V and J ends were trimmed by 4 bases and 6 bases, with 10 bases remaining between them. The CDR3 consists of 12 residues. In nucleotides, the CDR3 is TGTGCCAGCAGCACCGACAGGAAGACCCAGTACTTC. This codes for CASSTDRKTQYF.

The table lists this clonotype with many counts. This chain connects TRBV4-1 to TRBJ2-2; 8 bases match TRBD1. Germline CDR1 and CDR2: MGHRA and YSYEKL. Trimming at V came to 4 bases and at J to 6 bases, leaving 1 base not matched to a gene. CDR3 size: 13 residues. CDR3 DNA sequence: TGCGCCAGCAGCCTACAGGGGGCCGGGGAGCTGTTTTTT. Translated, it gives CASSLQGAGELFF.

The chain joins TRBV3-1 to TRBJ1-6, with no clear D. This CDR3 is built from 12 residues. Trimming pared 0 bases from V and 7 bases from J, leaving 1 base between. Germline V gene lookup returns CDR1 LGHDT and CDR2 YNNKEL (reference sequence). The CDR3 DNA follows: TGTGCCAGCAGCCAAGAGAATTCACCCCTCCACTTT. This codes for CASSQENSPLHF.